This T cell receptor beta chain was recovered during a study of blood T cell repertoires in COVID-19. As for the study in general: Samples of COVID-19 (acute and convalescent) were obtained from the United States, Italy and Spain. Sources were T cells, B-cell-depleted T cells, or PBMCs; the material itself was cDNA or gDNA.

V was clipped by 1 base and J by 0 bases, with 10 bases between them. CDR1 is KGHSH, CDR2 LQKENI, per germline. The CDR3 covers 16 residues. Original processing methods: It was from reference gene primer amplification that nucleated cell counts were estimated. Assay used: immunoSEQ multiplex PCR; TCRdb lists only in-frame clones, some missing. For V, J and clone size, that table is used; D and trimming come from the DNA. The sample records around 140,000 clones, roughly 87% being singletons. This rearrangement joins TRBV18 to TRBJ1-3; D not resolved. Sequenced material: peripheral blood. The receptor was derived from a man aged 65-85 years with acute or convalescent COVID-19. The CDR3 is CASSPLGRYSGNTIYF. The CDR3 nucleotides are TGTGCCAGCTCACCACTGGGCAGGTACTCTGGAAACACCATATATTTT.